The 10 T cell receptor beta chains reported below all come from one sample, sequenced in a study of breast tumors, draining lymph nodes, adjacent tissues. TCRdb reanalysed the multiplex PCR reads using MiXCR and keeps one entry per CDR3 protein. Here the sample spans approximately 210,000 distinct CDR3 sequences, around 35% being singletons. Samples came from axillary lymph nodes draining the breast cancer. The sample was axillary lymph node tissue. The receptors were sampled from a female donor with breast cancer. Some clones in this sample may be carry-over from other donors' samples.

The chain uses TRBV28 and TRBJ2-3, with TRBD2 matching 15 bases. The germline V gene has CDR1 MDHEN and CDR2 SYDVKM. Trimming removed 6 bases from V and 3 bases from J; junction bases left unmatched: 4. This CDR3 contains 16 residues. CDR3 residues: CASREGLAGGTDTQYF. DNA of the CDR3: TGTGCCAGCAGGGAGGGACTAGCGGGAGGAACAGATACGCAGTATTTT.

This clonotype was counted ten times or more. The chain combines TRBV4-3 with TRBJ1-3; D possibly corresponds to TRBD1 (6 bases). This CDR3 comprises 15 residues. Trimming pared 4 bases from V and 4 bases from J, leaving 14 bases between. Per the germline V gene, CDR1 is LGHNA and CDR2 is YSLEER. The chain's CDR3 is CASSPIRGGGNTIYF. The CDR3 DNA sequence: TGCGCCAGCAGCCCTATCCGGGGGGGCGGAAACACCATATATTTT.

There are a few counts of this clonotype. With a much larger clone just one base away, this may be a read error. The chain links TRBV11-2 to TRBJ2-5; possibly TRBD2 for D (6 bases). The CDR3 totals 16 residues. CDR1 and CDR2 (germline): SGHAT, FQNNGV. V shed 5 bases and J shed 1 base, with 17 bases lying between them. The CDR3 coding sequence is TGTGCCAGCAGCCCCTGGGCTAGCGCGAGCCAAGAGACCCAGTACTTC. This encodes CASSPWASASQETQYF. Filled out from reference TRBV11-2 and TRBJ2-5, the complete variable domain reads EAGVAQSPRYKIIEKRQSVAFWCNPISGHATLYWYQQILGQGPKLLIQFQNNGVVDDSQLPKDRFSAERLKGVDSTLKIQPAKLEDSAVYLCASSPWASASQETQYFGPGTRLLVL.

This clonotype was seen a few times. A much bigger clone sits one base away, suggesting this may be a read error. This chain joins TRBV6-4 and TRBJ2-2; maybe TRBD2 (6 bases). From germline, CDR1 is MRHNA and CDR2 SNTAGT. Between the trimmed V and J ends, which lost 5 bases and 3 bases, there was a span of 16 bases. CDR3 length equals 16 residues. CDR3 residues: CASSQRASEYTGELFF. DNA of the CDR3: TGTGCCAGCAGTCAGCGGGCTTCGGAGTACACCGGGGAGCTGTTTTTT.

This clonotype was observed a few times. The rearrangement joins TRBV3-1 to TRBJ2-5, with D tentatively TRBD2 (7 bases). The germline CDR1 and CDR2 sequences are LGHDT and YNNKEL (reference sequence). The V end lost 2 bases, the J end lost 5 bases, and 18 bases lay between the germline ends. The CDR3 has 16 amino acids. CDR3 coding DNA: TGTGCCAGCAGCCAAAGGCTAGGGGGGCGGGGGGAGACCCAGTACTTC. Its protein product is CASSQRLGGRGETQYF.

This chain uses TRBV28 with TRBJ2-7; the D call may be TRBD1 or TRBD2 (5 bases each). Germline V lookup: CDR1 MDHEN, CDR2 SYDVKM. Trimming took off 7 bases at V and 2 bases at J, with 15 bases between the two ends. The length of the CDR3 is 14 residues. This CDR3 is CASTGLSGPYEQYF. CDR3 nucleotides: TGTGCCAGCACAGGGCTCAGCGGACCCTACGAGCAGTACTTC.

This clonotype was recorded at least ten times. V gene TRBV6-5 combines with J gene TRBJ2-2; possible D gene TRBD2, 6 bases. Trimming removed 7 bases at V and 0 bases at J, with 15 bases between. Germline-derived CDR1 and CDR2 are MNHEY and SVGAGI. There are 16 residues in the CDR3. The CDR3 is CASTLGLWANTGELFF. In nucleotides, the CDR3 is TGTGCCAGCACCCTAGGACTATGGGCGAACACCGGGGAGCTGTTTTTT.

This clonotype was counted ten times or more. The rearrangement links TRBV29-1 to TRBJ2-1; 14 positions agree with TRBD2. Germline CDR1 SQVTM, CDR2 ANQGSEA. Germline trimming cut 1 base from V and 4 bases from J; bases unmatched to any gene: 3. The CDR3 has 16 residues. CDR3 DNA: TGCAGCGTTGAAGGTGGGACTAGCGGGAGATACAATGAGCAGTTCTTC. The encoded protein is CSVEGGTSGRYNEQFF.

This clonotype has at least ten counts. The chain joins TRBV5-1 to TRBJ2-3; 16 bases align to TRBD2. V dropped 4 bases and J dropped 4; count of bases not matched to a gene: 6. Germline values: CDR1 SGHRS, CDR2 YFSETQ. This CDR3 has 17 residues. As DNA, the CDR3 is TGCGCCAGCAGCCCGGGACTAGCGGGAGGGCCGTCAGATACGCAGTATTTT. Translating it yields CASSPGLAGGPSDTQYF. Combining the CDR3 with reference TRBV5-1 and TRBJ2-3 gives the whole variable domain KAGVTQTPRYLIKTRGQQVTLSCSPISGHRSVSWYQQTPGQGLQFLFEYFSETQRNKGNFPGRFSGRQFSNSRSEMNVSTLELGDSALYLCASSPGLAGGPSDTQYFGPGTRLTVL.

This clonotype was found many times. V is TRBV19 and J is TRBJ1-2; D is unclear. Trimming shortened V by 7 bases and J by 4 bases, and 22 bases separated the two germline ends. There are 16 residues in the CDR3. Germline loops: CDR1 LNHDA, CDR2 SQIVND (reference sequence). The CDR3 region is CASTPGVVSLGYGYTF. CDR3 DNA: TGTGCCAGTACCCCCGGAGTGGTTTCGCTGGGCTATGGCTACACCTTC. Variable domain in full (rest from reference TRBV19 and TRBJ1-2): DGGITQSPKYLFRKEGQNVTLSCEQNLNHDAMYWYRQDPGQGLRLIYYSQIVNDFQKGDIAEGYSVSREKKESFPLTVTSAQKNPTAFYLCASTPGVVSLGYGYTFGSGTRLTVV.